This is a list of T cell receptor beta chains from one sample in a study of cytomegalovirus exposure and HLA in healthy donors. Assay used: immunoSEQ multiplex PCR; TCRdb lists only in-frame clones, some missing. This table holds roughly 120,000 clones, about 16% found once. The specimen was PBMCs. The origin of the receptors is a woman aged 18-35 years in good health and CMV-seronegative. Each CDR3 is given with its conserved first and last residue. Fields, in order: clone size, J gene, V gene, D gene, CDR3 length, CDR3 protein, CDR3 DNA. D genes are given only for firm matches. Clone size, where shown, is once, few, many, or a class for clones that have expanded.

>-|TRBJ1-1|TRBV11-2|-|15
CASSLGGTSRTEAFF
TGTGCCAGCAGCTTAGGAGGAACGTCGCGGACTGAAGCTTTCTTT
>-|TRBJ2-3|TRBV30|-|12
CAWTSGTDTQYF
TGTGCCTGGACTAGCGGCACAGATACGCAGTATTTT
>few|TRBJ2-1|TRBV29-1|-|11
CSVEVRGEQFF
TGCAGCGTTGAAGTCCGGGGGGAGCAGTTCTTC
>-|TRBJ1-2|TRBV7-9|-|19
CASSPRGDDRRTEDYGYTF
TGTGCCAGCAGCCCCAGGGGTGACGACAGAAGGACGGAGGACTATGGCTACACCTTC
>few|TRBJ2-7|TRBV29-1|TRBD2|16
CSVKGLAGGRTYEQYF
TGCAGCGTAAAGGGACTAGCGGGAGGACGAACCTACGAGCAGTACTTC
>-|TRBJ2-5|TRBV6-5|TRBD1|13
CATRQGGRETQYF
TGTGCCACCCGACAGGGCGGACGAGAGACCCAGTACTTC
>few|TRBJ2-5|TRBV27|-|13
CASAPRGRETQYF
TGTGCCAGCGCCCCCCGGGGGAGAGAGACCCAGTACTTC
>few|TRBJ2-3|TRBV7-9|-|16
CASSSYRGGNIDTQYF
TGTGCCAGCAGCTCTTACAGGGGAGGTAATATTGATACGCAGTATTTT
>-|TRBJ2-7|TRBV7-9|-|13
CASSWGGLYEQYF
TGTGCCAGCAGCTGGGGGGGGCTCTACGAGCAGTACTTC
>few|TRBJ2-1|TRBV29-1|TRBD1|15
CSVAGNRGPYNEQFF
TGCAGCGTTGCGGGGAACAGGGGGCCCTACAATGAGCAGTTCTTC